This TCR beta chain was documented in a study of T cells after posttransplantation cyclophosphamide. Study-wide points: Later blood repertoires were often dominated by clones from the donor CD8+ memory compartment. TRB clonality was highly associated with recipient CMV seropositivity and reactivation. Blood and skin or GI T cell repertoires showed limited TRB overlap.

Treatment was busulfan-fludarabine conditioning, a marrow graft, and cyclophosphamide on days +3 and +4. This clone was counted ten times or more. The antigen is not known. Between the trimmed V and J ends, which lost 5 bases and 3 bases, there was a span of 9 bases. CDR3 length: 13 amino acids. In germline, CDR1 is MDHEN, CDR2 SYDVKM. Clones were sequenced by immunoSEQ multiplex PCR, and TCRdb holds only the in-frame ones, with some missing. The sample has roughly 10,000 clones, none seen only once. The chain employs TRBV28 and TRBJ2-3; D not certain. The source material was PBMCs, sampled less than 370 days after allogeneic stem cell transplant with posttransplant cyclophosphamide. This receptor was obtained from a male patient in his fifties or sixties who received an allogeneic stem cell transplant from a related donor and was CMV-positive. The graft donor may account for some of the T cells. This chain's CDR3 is CASSQLRTDTQYF. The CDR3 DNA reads TGTGCCAGCAGTCAACTCCGAACAGATACGCAGTATTTT.